This T cell receptor (beta chain) was captured by sequencing in a study of T cells in Graves' hyperthyroidism and ophthalmopathy. Findings of the study overall: Before onset, ophthalmopathy was predicted by the model a median approximately 6.5 months earlier.

Researchers amplified the TCR beta CDR3 regions from RNA transcripts. During a first-round RT-PCR of the TCR CDR3, the HTBI primer set was used. MiXCR, applied by TCRdb to the multiplex PCR reads, yields one record per CDR3 protein. The sample contains 600,000 to 650,000 distinct CDR3 sequences, 15% to 20% of which appear only once. Notes on this clonotype: As yet, its antigen is unknown.

In making diagnoses, clinical symptoms, serum thyroxine and TRAb, thyroid ultrasound and orbital computed tomography were all used. Material for sequencing was blood. The TCR originated in a woman aged 25-40 years with Graves' hyperthyroidism.

CDR3: CSARALRGGGVPYEQYF. CDR3 nucleotide sequence: TGCAGTGCTAGAGCTTTAAGAGGCGGGGGAGTCCCCTACGAGCAGTACTTC. J is TRBJ2-7 and V is TRBV20-1; 7 bases agree with TRBD2. The germline CDR1 and CDR2 sequences are DFQATT and SNEGSKA (reference sequence). The V gene end was trimmed by 1 base and the J gene end by 2 bases; junction bases not matched to a gene: 14. This CDR3 has 17 amino acids.